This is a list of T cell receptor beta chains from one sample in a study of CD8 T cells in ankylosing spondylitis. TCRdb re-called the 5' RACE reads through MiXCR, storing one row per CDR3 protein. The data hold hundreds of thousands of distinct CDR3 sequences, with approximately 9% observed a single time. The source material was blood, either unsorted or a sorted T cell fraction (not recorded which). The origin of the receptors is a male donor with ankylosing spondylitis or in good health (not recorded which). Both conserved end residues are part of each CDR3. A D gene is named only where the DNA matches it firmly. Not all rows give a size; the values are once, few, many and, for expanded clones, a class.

TGCAGTGCTAGCTCCGGGACTAACATCTACGAGCAGTACTTC CSASSGTNIYEQYF many TRBJ2-7 TRBV20-1 TRBD2
TGTGCCAGTATAGGCAGAACCTACCGGGGGACTGAAGCTTTCTTT CASIGRTYRGTEAFF few TRBJ1-1 TRBV19 NA
TGCGCCAGCAGCTACACAGGCCAGCCAGGGAATTCACCCCTCCACTTT CASSYTGQPGNSPLHF NA TRBJ1-6 TRBV5-1 NA
TGTGCCAGCACCCCTACAGGGTCTGGGGCCAACGTCCTGACTTTC CASTPTGSGANVLTF many TRBJ2-6 TRBV6-1 NA
TGTGCCACCAGTGATTTGCCCAGCGGGAGATTGCCCGGGGAGCTGTTTTTT CATSDLPSGRLPGELFF NA TRBJ2-2 TRBV24-1 TRBD2
TGTGCCAGCAGTTTATTGATCCAGAACACTGAAGCTTTCTTT CASSLLIQNTEAFF many TRBJ1-1 TRBV28 NA
TGTGCCAGCAGCCCACGTGGGGCGGGTAGAATCGACGAGCAGTACTTC CASSPRGAGRIDEQYF NA TRBJ2-7 TRBV7-2 NA
TGTGCCAGCAGCTTAACGGGAGGTTTGGGTGAGCAGTTCTTC CASSLTGGLGEQFF many TRBJ2-1 TRBV5-6 TRBD2
TGCGCCAGCAGCCCCTCGGGGGATGAAAAACTGTTTTTT CASSPSGDEKLFF NA TRBJ1-4 TRBV5-1 NA
TGTGCCTGGAGTCCATTGGGACTAGCGGGAGACGAGCAGTACTTC CAWSPLGLAGDEQYF NA TRBJ2-7 TRBV30 TRBD2
TGCGCCAGCAGCCCCCTAGGTGTTGGGCAGTTCTTC CASSPLGVGQFF many TRBJ2-1 TRBV5-1 NA
TGCAGTGCTTGGACTAGCGGGGGGCGCGATACTCAGTACTTC CSAWTSGGRDTQYF many TRBJ2-5 TRBV20-1 TRBD2
TGTGCCAGCAGGAGGGGGACTGGGGCCAACGTCCTGACTTTC CASRRGTGANVLTF once TRBJ2-6 TRBV2 NA
TGCGCCAGCAGCTTGGAGTCTAGCTTCGACGAGCAGTACTTC CASSLESSFDEQYF many TRBJ2-7 TRBV5-1 NA
TGCAGTGCTAGAGATAAGGGGACCTTATCCTATGGCTACACCTTC CSARDKGTLSYGYTF many TRBJ1-2 TRBV20-1 NA
TGCAGTGCTACGGGGACAGGGGGCGCAGATACGCAGTATTTT CSATGTGGADTQYF many TRBJ2-3 TRBV20-1 TRBD1
TGTGCCAGCAGTGGGGCGACAGGGGGCAATCAGCCCCAGCATTTT CASSGATGGNQPQHF many TRBJ1-5 TRBV6-1 TRBD1
TGTGCCAGCAGGACGACAGGGGCGAACACTGAAGCTTTCTTT CASRTTGANTEAFF many TRBJ1-1 TRBV12-3/TRBV12-4 TRBD1
TGTGCCAGCAGCCAAGGGGGAGGCACCGGGGAGCTGTTTTTT CASSQGGGTGELFF many TRBJ2-2 TRBV4-2 NA
TGTGCCACCAGCAGCAAGGGTGGCACTAATGAAAAACTGTTTTTT CATSSKGGTNEKLFF many TRBJ1-4 TRBV15 NA
TGCAGTGCTTTTTCCCCGGGACAGGGAGGGCGGCAGTACTTC CSAFSPGQGGRQYF many TRBJ2-7 TRBV20-1 TRBD1
TGTGCCAGCAGCTGGGACAGAATTGACTTCTTT CASSWDRIDFF few TRBJ1-1 TRBV5-5 TRBD1
TGCGCCAGCAGCCAGTCCAGGGAGCTCCGAAACACCATATATTTT CASSQSRELRNTIYF many TRBJ1-3 TRBV4-3 NA
TGTGCCAGCAGTCCGGTCGAAGGGGGCCAAGATACGCAGTATTTT CASSPVEGGQDTQYF many TRBJ2-3 TRBV12-3/TRBV12-4 TRBD1
TGCGCCAGCAGCGTGGCGGGACAGACTTCCTACGAGCAGTACTTC CASSVAGQTSYEQYF many TRBJ2-7 TRBV5-1 NA
TGTGCCAGCTCACCAACGACCGGGGAGCTGTTTTTT CASSPTTGELFF many TRBJ2-2 TRBV18 NA
TGCGCCAGCAGCTTGGACGGACCCACCGGGGAGCTGTTTTTT CASSLDGPTGELFF many TRBJ2-2 TRBV5-1 NA
TGCGCCAGCACGGTAGCGGGGGGGGGGAATGAGCAGTTCTTC CASTVAGGGNEQFF many TRBJ2-1 TRBV5-1 TRBD2
TGCGCCAGCAGCCCAGCCCCCAGGGCCGGGGAGCTGTTTTTT CASSPAPRAGELFF many TRBJ2-2 TRBV5-1 NA